This paragraph covers one T cell receptor (beta chain) sequence. In the authors' workflow: The assay estimated nucleated cells by amplifying reference gene primers. Sequencing used immunoSEQ multiplex PCR; TCRdb keeps in-frame clones, though not all of them. The V and J calls and clone size are taken from that table; D and trimming were inferred from the DNA. The profile shows 450,000 to 500,000 clones, roughly nine tenths of them singletons. The data were obtained in a study of blood T cell repertoires in COVID-19. Study background: Spain, Italy and the United States supplied samples that represented acute and convalescent COVID-19. In each case, the material was cDNA or gDNA derived from T cells, B-cell-depleted T cells, or PBMCs.

V was pared by 4 bases and J by 7 bases, with 6 bases of the junction left unmatched. The length of the CDR3 is 15 residues. The V gene's germline CDR1 is SGHRS and CDR2 YFSETQ. Participants, about 18 to 100 years old, spanned about two dozen US areas. This chain connects TRBV5-1 to TRBJ1-6; the match to TRBD1 covers 9 bases. Sequenced material: PBMCs or T cells enriched from blood (not recorded which). This clonotype was obtained from a woman aged 55-70 years who had recovered from COVID-19. The DNA of the CDR3 is TGCGCCAGCAGCGGCACCGGGACAGGGAATTCACCCCTCCACTTT. Amino acids: CASSGTGTGNSPLHF.